One sample yielded the 32 T cell receptor beta chains listed below, sequenced in a study of glioma-infiltrating T cells (dated by TCRdb to between 2015 and 2016). The sequencing machine was an Illumina MiSeq. The iRepertoire nested amplicon-rescue multiplex PCR (arm-PCR) platform was used to amplify TCR alpha and beta CDR3 regions from RNA. TCRdb handled the public reads itself, with Q25 trimming in fastp and clone calling in MiXCR, and kept productive beta chains. Rows with a matching CDR3 protein are joined into one entry that keeps the most common DNA and genes. This sample comprises approximately 100,000 distinct CDR3 sequences, 20% to 25% of them detected only once. The top ten hold 35% of the sample. Sequencing was performed on glioma tissue, nonneoplastic brain tissue, or PBMCs (not recorded which). These receptors were collected from a human donor with low-grade glioma or glioblastoma, undergoing nonglioma brain surgery, or in good health (not recorded which).

The chain is built from TRBV7-9 and TRBJ2-4; D not certain. CDR3 length equals 13 residues. The V gene lost 5 bases and the J gene lost 5 bases, with 10 bases spanning the gap. CDR1 and CDR2 (germline): SEHNR, FQNEAQ (reference sequence). The DNA of the CDR3 is TGTGCCAGCAGCCCCCGTGAACAAAACATTCAGTACTTC. This encodes CASSPREQNIQYF.

This clonotype was observed at least ten times. This sequence joins TRBV7-2 and TRBJ2-7; 9 bases are shared with TRBD1. The CDR3 has 15 residues. CDR1 and CDR2 (germline): SGHTA, FQGNSA. J lost 5 bases, V lost 1 base, and 6 bases had no gene match. Written as DNA, the CDR3 is TGTGCCAGCAGCTTAGTGGGGGACAGGGCGGACGAGCAGTACTTC. The encoded protein is CASSLVGDRADEQYF.

This clonotype was seen ten or more times. The rearrangement joins TRBV20-1 to TRBJ1-5; D may be TRBD1 (5 bases). Per germline, CDR1 DFQATT and CDR2 SNEGSKA (reference sequence). V was clipped by 3 bases and J by 0 bases, with 15 bases between them. The CDR3 totals 16 residues. Written as DNA, the CDR3 is TGCAGTGCTAGTGGGGGGGGGACCTATAGCAATCAGCCCCAGCATTTT. It is translated as CSASGGGTYSNQPQHF.

About this clonotype: This sequence may be a read error, since a much larger clone differs from it by one base. The CDR3, as DNA: TGTGCCAGCAGCTTAAGAGACAATTCACCCCTCCACTTT. This codes for CASSLRDNSPLHF. V usage is TRBV7-3 and J usage is TRBJ1-6; no firm D call. The CDR3 totals 13 residues. Germline V gives CDR1 SGHTA, CDR2 FQGTGA. Trimming took off 1 base at V and 7 bases at J, with 5 bases between the two ends.

This clonotype has at least ten counts. The genes are TRBV4-1 and TRBJ2-1; TRBD2 aligns across 14 bases. The CDR3 totals 18 residues. V shed 4 bases and J 5 bases; nucleotides not matched to a gene: 10. Looked up from germline, CDR1 is MGHRA and CDR2 is YSYEKL. The CDR3 bases are TGCGCCAGCAGCCTCCCGGGACTAGCGGGGGCCCTAAACAATGAGCAGTTCTTC. This encodes CASSLPGLAGALNNEQFF.

This clonotype showed up many times. This chain connects TRBV5-4 to TRBJ1-6; 7 nucleotides agree with TRBD1. V lost 0 bases to trimming and J lost 6 bases; unmatched junction nucleotides: 3. The V gene's germline CDR1 is SGHNT and CDR2 YYREEE (reference sequence). The CDR3 consists of 15 residues. The DNA of the CDR3 is TGTGCCAGCAGCTTGGAGACAGGGAGTAATTCACCCCTCCACTTT. This translates into CASSLETGSNSPLHF.

This clonotype was counted at least ten times. The chain combines TRBV28 with TRBJ2-3, with D possibly being TRBD2 (6 bases). The CDR3 loop spans 16 amino acids. From germline, CDR1 is MDHEN and CDR2 SYDVKM. Trimming removed 6 bases at V and 0 bases at J, with 16 bases between. CDR3 protein: CASSQDSGTSTDTQYF. CDR3 coding DNA: TGTGCCAGCAGCCAGGATAGCGGTACTAGCACAGATACGCAGTATTTT.

This clonotype was detected ten times or more. V and J are TRBV9 and TRBJ2-1; D might be TRBD2 (5 bases). V dropped 0 bases and J dropped 7 bases, with 14 bases sitting between them. The V gene's germline CDR1 is SGDLS and CDR2 YYNGEE. This CDR3 contains 15 residues. CDR3 in DNA: TGTGCCAGCAGCGTAGACTGGGGAACGGGGAATGAGCAGTTCTTC. Protein product: CASSVDWGTGNEQFF. Full variable domain (rest looked up from reference TRBV9 and TRBJ2-1): DSGVTQTPKHLITATGQRVTLRCSPRSGDLSVYWYQQSLDQGLQFLIQYYNGEERAKGNILERFSAQQFPDLHSELNLSSLELGDSALYFCASSVDWGTGNEQFFGPGTRLTVL.

Worth noting for this clonotype: This could be a read error, since a much larger clone is one nucleotide away. This chain joins TRBV4-1 and TRBJ2-7; maybe TRBD1 (5 bases). The CDR3 runs 15 residues. CDR1 and CDR2 from the germline V gene are MGHRA and YSYEKL. V lost 1 base to trimming and J lost 5 bases, with 15 bases between them. The CDR3 loop is CASSQGWTQGDEQYF. As DNA, the CDR3 is TGCGCCAGCAGCCAAGGATGGACCCAGGGTGACGAGCAGTACTTC.

There are many counts of this clonotype. The gene calls are TRBV12-3 or TRBV12-4 and TRBJ2-7; D call uncertain. The CDR3 has 13 residues. The V end lost 0 bases, the J end lost 2 bases, and 5 bases lay between the germline ends. The CDR3 is CASSLAITYEQYF. CDR3 in DNA: TGTGCCAGCAGTTTAGCAATTACCTACGAGCAGTACTTC.

This clonotype was counted at least ten times. The chain couples TRBV7-2 to TRBJ1-1, with 7 bases lining up with TRBD1. The CDR3 sequence is 13 residues long. Germline V lookup: CDR1 SGHTA, CDR2 FQGNSA. J was trimmed by 0 bases and V by 10 bases; bases with no gene match: 5. The CDR3, as DNA: TGTGCCATCATGGGACAGATGAACACTGAAGCTTTCTTT. It codes for CAIMGQMNTEAFF.

This sequence joins TRBV20-1 and TRBJ1-1; possibly TRBD1 for D (5 bases). CDR3 length: 13 amino acids. V was clipped by 5 bases and J by 5 bases, with 15 bases between them. Germline-derived CDR1 and CDR2 are DFQATT and SNEGSKA (reference sequence). CDR3 residues: CSAPGTPKTEAFF. CDR3 bases: TGCAGTGCTCCCGGGACTCCCAAGACTGAAGCTTTCTTT.

For this clonotype: The junction differs from germline at one of its ends, possibly a read error. V is TRBV20-1 and J is TRBJ1-1; D gene unclear. The CDR3 extends over 12 amino acids. CDR1 is DFQATT and CDR2 is SNEGSKA in the germline V gene (reference sequence). CDR3 nucleotide sequence: TGCAGTGTTAGTCCAAGGAACACCGAAGCTTTCTTT. It encodes CSVSPRNTEAFF.

The CDR3 sequence is CASAAGTPSTDTQYF. CDR3 bases: TGTGCTAGTGCCGCCGGGACACCCTCCACAGATACGCAGTATTTT. The chain is built from TRBV12-5 and TRBJ2-3; possible D gene TRBD1, 6 bases. This CDR3 is 15 amino acids long. The V gene lost 7 bases and the J gene lost 2 bases, with 16 bases spanning the gap. The V gene's germline CDR1 is LGHNT and CDR2 FRNRAP.

The table lists this clonotype with a count of one. The conserved phenylalanine or tryptophan is not found at the CDR3 terminus, so this likely reflects a read error. CDR3 in DNA: TGCAGCGTTGGCACAGGGAGGAACACTGAAGCTTTCTCT. It encodes CSVGTGRNTEAFS. The J gene is TRBJ1-1, the V gene TRBV29-1, with D maybe TRBD1 (6 bases). Looked up from germline, CDR1 is SQVTM and CDR2 is ANQGSEA. This CDR3 spans 13 amino acids. Trimming removed 4 bases from V and 1 base from J, with 10 bases in between.

This clonotype has at least ten counts. The chain has TRBV7-2 and TRBJ2-7, with 10 nucleotides matching TRBD1. The CDR3 sequence is 15 residues long. Germline-derived CDR1 and CDR2 are SGHTA and FQGNSA. V dropped 5 bases and J dropped 0; count of bases not matched to a gene: 4. The CDR3 DNA reads TGTGCCAGCAGCCCCGGGACAGGGGCCTCCTACGAGCAGTACTTC. This codes for CASSPGTGASYEQYF. The full variable domain, completed using reference TRBV7-2 and TRBJ2-7, is GAGVSQSPSNKVTEKGKDVELRCDPISGHTALYWYRQSLGQGLEFLIYFQGNSAPDKSGLPSDRFSAERTGGSVSTLTIQRTQQEDSAVYLCASSPGTGASYEQYFGPGTRLTVT.

V and J are TRBV29-1 and TRBJ2-1; 10 bases line up with TRBD2. Germline CDR1 and CDR2: SQVTM and ANQGSEA. The CDR3 extends over 16 amino acids. CDR3 residues: CTSGGTSVSSYNEQFF. Written as DNA, the CDR3 is TGCACCTCAGGGGGGACTAGCGTCTCCTCCTACAATGAGCAGTTCTTC.

This clonotype has at least ten counts. The V call is TRBV28, the J call TRBJ1-4; the D gene is possibly TRBD1 (5 bases). V was pared by 5 bases and J by 0 bases, with 13 bases between. The CDR3 length is 16 residues. Germline V gives CDR1 MDHEN, CDR2 SYDVKM. This chain's CDR3 is CASSLDPGTTNEKLFF. Here the CDR3 DNA reads TGTGCCAGCAGTCTAGACCCAGGGACAACTAATGAAAAACTGTTTTTT.

The table lists this clonotype with many counts. The V gene is TRBV7-8, the J gene TRBJ1-6, with D unresolved. Looked up from germline, CDR1 is SGHVS and CDR2 is FQNEAQ. V was cut by 1 base and J by 0 bases, with 13 bases left in between. The CDR3 sequence is 18 residues long. The CDR3 reads CASSLVTVGSSYNSPLHF. DNA of the CDR3: TGTGCCAGCAGCTTAGTTACGGTCGGGAGCTCCTATAATTCACCCCTCCACTTT.

This clonotype was found a few times. The rearrangement joins TRBV7-9 to TRBJ2-3; the D call may be TRBD1 or TRBD2 (5 bases each). CDR3 length: 16 amino acids. Germline assignment: CDR1 SEHNR and CDR2 FQNEAQ (reference sequence). V was trimmed by 3 bases and J by 0 bases, leaving 13 bases between them. The CDR3 protein is CASSLGVSASTDTQYF. CDR3 nucleotides: TGTGCCAGCAGCTTGGGGGTCTCCGCTAGCACAGATACGCAGTATTTT.

As concerns this clonotype: This may arise from a read error, as a much more abundant clone is one base away. This is likely a read error, given that the CDR3 carries no conserved phenylalanine or tryptophan at its end. The V call is TRBV19, the J call TRBJ2-5; D unclear. The V end lost 4 bases, the J end lost 1 base, and 10 bases lay between the germline ends. CDR3 length equals 14 residues. Per the germline V gene, CDR1 is LNHDA and CDR2 is SQIVND (reference sequence). The CDR3 spells CASSKGPSQETQYS. Here the CDR3 DNA reads TGTGCCAGTAGTAAGGGCCCGTCCCAAGAGACCCAGTACTCC.

This clonotype appeared many times. The rearrangement uses TRBV6-2 or TRBV6-3 and TRBJ1-1; D perhaps matches TRBD1 (6 bases). The CDR3 has 16 residues. Per the germline V gene, CDR1 is MNHEY and CDR2 is SVGEGT. Trimming took 8 bases from V and 4 from J, leaving 23 bases between them. CDR3 protein: CASYPTTIQGSTEAFF. The CDR3, as DNA: TGTGCCAGCTACCCAACCACCATACAGGGTAGCACTGAAGCTTTCTTT.

Worth noting for this clonotype: A much larger clone differs by one base, so this may be a read error. The chain uses TRBV4-1 and TRBJ2-7; D remains unclear. The CDR3 runs to 14 residues. The V end lost 8 bases, the J end lost 0 bases, and 14 bases lay between the germline ends. Germline lookup yields CDR1 MGHRA and CDR2 YSYEKL. In DNA, the CDR3 is TGCGCCAGCGGCCTCGAAAGGTACTCCTACGAGCAGTACTTC. Translation gives CASGLERYSYEQYF.

This clonotype was detected only once. The J gene is TRBJ2-7, the V gene TRBV24-1; weak D call: TRBD2 (6 bases). The germline V and J ends were trimmed by 4 bases and 0 bases, with 15 bases remaining between them. This CDR3 is 16 amino acids long. Germline CDR1 reads KGHDR; CDR2 reads SFDVKD. Here the CDR3 DNA reads TGTGCCACCAGTGACGGAGGGCTTACGAGCTCCTACGAGCAGTACTTC. Its protein product is CATSDGGLTSSYEQYF.

This clonotype has a count of ten or more. The genes are TRBV7-2 and TRBJ1-3, with TRBD1 identical over 7 bases. CDR1 is SGHTA and CDR2 is FQGNSA in the germline V gene. This CDR3 is built from 15 residues. Trimming removed 2 bases from V and 0 bases from J; junction bases left unmatched: 1. The CDR3 protein is CASSLWDSSGNTIYF. CDR3 in DNA: TGTGCCAGCAGCTTATGGGACAGCTCTGGAAACACCATATATTTT.

About this clonotype itself: Relative to the germline gene, one junction end is altered; a read error may explain this. The gene calls are TRBV4-2 and TRBJ2-5, with D hard to call. The CDR3 sequence is 13 residues long. From germline, CDR1 is LGHNA and CDR2 YNFKEQ. The chain's CDR3 is CASSTGNTETRYF. The CDR3 DNA sequence: TGTGCCAGCAGCACTGGAAATACAGAGACCCGGTACTTC.

This clonotype was detected many times. The chain uses TRBV9 and TRBJ2-3, with D uncertain. The CDR3 runs 14 residues. Germline loops: CDR1 SGDLS, CDR2 YYNGEE. The V end was cut by 0 bases, the J end by 6 bases, with 11 bases between. CDR3 in amino acids: CASSVEVLPDTQYF. Here the CDR3 DNA reads TGTGCCAGCAGCGTAGAAGTCCTCCCGGATACGCAGTATTTT.

This clonotype was counted between two and nine times. The chain is built from TRBV14 and TRBJ1-1; a weak D match, TRBD1 (5 bases). CDR1 is SGHDN, CDR2 FVKESK, per germline. CDR3 length: 15 amino acids. Trimming stripped 0 bases from V and 6 bases from J, with 14 bases between. The CDR3 here is CASSQDQKGKAEAFF. As DNA, the CDR3 is TGTGCCAGCAGCCAAGATCAGAAGGGGAAGGCTGAAGCTTTCTTT. Drawing the rest from reference TRBV14 and TRBJ1-1, the complete variable domain is EAGVTQFPSHSVIEKGQTVTLRCDPISGHDNLYWYRRVMGKEIKFLLHFVKESKQDESGMPNNRFLAERTGGTYSTLKVQPAELEDSGVYFCASSQDQKGKAEAFFGQGTRLTVV.

This clonotype was recorded at least ten times. This chain joins TRBV18 and TRBJ2-1; 8 bases match TRBD2. Losses at the gene ends were 6 bases for V and 4 bases for J; bases not matched to a gene: 5. The CDR3 totals 14 residues. CDR1 is KGHSH and CDR2 is LQKENI in the germline V gene. The CDR3 DNA sequence: TGTGCCAGCTCTTCGGGGGGGTTATACAATGAGCAGTTCTTC. It yields the protein CASSSGGLYNEQFF.

This clonotype came up many times. V usage is TRBV14 and J usage is TRBJ2-1, with D maybe TRBD2 (6 bases). The CDR3 loop spans 17 amino acids. The ends were cut back, 4 bases at V and 0 bases at J, with 16 bases in the middle. Germline CDR1 and CDR2: SGHDN and FVKESK. CDR3 sequence (DNA): TGTGCCAGCAGCCCACCCATAGCGGATACCTCCTACAATGAGCAGTTCTTC. The encoded protein is CASSPPIADTSYNEQFF.

This clonotype has a handful of counts. J is TRBJ2-5 and V is TRBV2, with TRBD1 matching over 8 bases. With 2 bases clipped from V and 3 bases from J, the junction kept 11 bases outside the gene matches. Germline V gene sequence: CDR1 SNHLY, CDR2 FYNNEI. There are 17 residues in the CDR3. CDR3 protein: CASSEIPRQGTKETQYF. In DNA form, the CDR3 reads TGTGCCAGCAGTGAAATTCCGAGACAGGGGACCAAAGAGACCCAGTACTTC.

This clonotype was picked up many times. The chain combines TRBV20-1 with TRBJ1-5, with 8 bases aligning to TRBD1. V was pared by 1 base and J by 1 base, with 9 bases of the junction left unmatched. Germline V gene sequence: CDR1 DFQATT, CDR2 SNEGSKA (reference sequence). This CDR3 is built from 17 residues. The CDR3: CSARAFLRTGSNQPQHF. The CDR3 bases are TGCAGTGCTAGAGCCTTTCTTAGGACAGGGAGCAATCAGCCCCAGCATTTT.